This TCR beta chain comes out of a study of T cells after yellow fever vaccination. Synthesis of TCR cDNA relied on 5'RACE template switching, which attached a universal primer site and UMIs. A single record per CDR3 protein comes from TCRdb applying MiXCR to the 5' RACE reads. The sample has some 300,000 distinct CDR3 sequences, about 10% seen once. Trimming cost V 4 bases and J 6 bases, with 10 bases left between them. CDR3 size: 12 residues. Germline V CDR1 and CDR2: LNHDA, SQIVND (reference sequence). With respect to this clonotype: Its target is not known.

Study-wide points: Weaker in magnitude, the secondary response showed a faster peak on day 5 versus 15.

The source was CD4+ T cells sorted from PBMCs, collected 45 days after the yellow fever booster vaccination. V usage is TRBV19 and J usage is TRBJ2-7; D remains ambiguous. The TCR sequence derives from a man between 18 and 29 years old who received the YFV17D yellow fever vaccine. CDR3 residues: CASSTYPGEQYF. CDR3 bases: TGTGCCAGTAGTACCTACCCGGGCGAGCAGTACTTC.